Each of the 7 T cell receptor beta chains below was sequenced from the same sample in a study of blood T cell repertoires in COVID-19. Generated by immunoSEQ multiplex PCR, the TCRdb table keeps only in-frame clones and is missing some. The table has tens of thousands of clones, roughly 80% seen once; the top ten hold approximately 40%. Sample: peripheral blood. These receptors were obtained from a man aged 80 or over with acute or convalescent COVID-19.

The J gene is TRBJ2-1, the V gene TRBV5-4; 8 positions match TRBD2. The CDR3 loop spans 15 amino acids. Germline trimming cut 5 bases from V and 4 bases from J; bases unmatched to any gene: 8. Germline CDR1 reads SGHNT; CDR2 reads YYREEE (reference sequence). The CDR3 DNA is TGTGCCAGCAGAGTAAGGACTAGCAAGTACAATGAGCAGTTCTTC. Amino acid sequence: CASRVRTSKYNEQFF.

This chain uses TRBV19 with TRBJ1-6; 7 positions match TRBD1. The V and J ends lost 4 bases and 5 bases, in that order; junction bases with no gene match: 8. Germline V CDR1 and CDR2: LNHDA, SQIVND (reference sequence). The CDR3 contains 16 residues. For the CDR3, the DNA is TGTGCCAGTAGTACGTTACAGGGGAGAGATAATTCACCCCTCCACTTT. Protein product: CASSTLQGRDNSPLHF.

The CDR3 DNA is TGTGCCACCACCGGGACAGGGCTGGACAATGAGCAGTTCTTC. Protein product: CATTGTGLDNEQFF. The chain combines TRBV2 with TRBJ2-1, with 9 bases lining up with TRBD1. CDR1 and CDR2 from the germline V gene are SNHLY and FYNNEI. There are 14 residues in the CDR3. V lost 10 bases to trimming and J lost 5 bases; unmatched junction nucleotides: 9.

The CDR3 here is CASSPGAPGGAFF. The CDR3 DNA reads TGTGCCAGCAGCCCAGGGGCCCCCGGTGGAGCTTTCTTT. The V gene is TRBV6-2 or TRBV6-3, the J gene TRBJ1-1; weak D call: TRBD1 (6 bases). The CDR3 spans 13 residues. The germline gives CDR1 MNHEY, CDR2 SVGEGT. V lost 6 bases, J lost 10 bases, and 18 bases lay in between.

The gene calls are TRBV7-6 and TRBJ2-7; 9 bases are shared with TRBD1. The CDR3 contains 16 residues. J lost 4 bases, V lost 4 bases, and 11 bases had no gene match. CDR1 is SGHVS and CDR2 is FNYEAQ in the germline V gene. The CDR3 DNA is TGTGCCAGCAGCTCCCAGCCGGGACAGGGCCAGTACGAGCAGTACTTC. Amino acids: CASSSQPGQGQYEQYF. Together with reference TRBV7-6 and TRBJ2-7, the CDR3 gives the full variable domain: GAGVSQSPRYKVTKRGQDVALRCDPISGHVSLYWYRQALGQGPEFLTYFNYEAQQDKSGLPNDRFSAERPEGSISTLTIQRTEQRDSAMYRCASSSQPGQGQYEQYFGPGTRLTVT.

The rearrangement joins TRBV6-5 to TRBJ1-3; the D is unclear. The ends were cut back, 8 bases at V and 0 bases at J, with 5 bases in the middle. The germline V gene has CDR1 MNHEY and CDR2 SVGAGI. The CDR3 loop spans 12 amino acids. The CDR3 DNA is TGTGCCAGCGAGAGCTCTGGAAACACCATATATTTT. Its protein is CASESSGNTIYF.

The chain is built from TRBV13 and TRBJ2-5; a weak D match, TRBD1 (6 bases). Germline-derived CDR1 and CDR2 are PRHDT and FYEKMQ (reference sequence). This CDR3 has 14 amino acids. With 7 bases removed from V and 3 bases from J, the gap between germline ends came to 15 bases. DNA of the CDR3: TGTGCCAGCAACCTACAGGGAGTCGAAGAGACCCAGTACTTC. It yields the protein CASNLQGVEETQYF.